These 28 T cell receptor beta chains share one sample of origin, sequenced in a study of response to subunit inactivated influenza vaccine. Via MiXCR, TCRdb re-called the RT-PCR reads, giving one row per CDR3 protein. The table has about 830,000 distinct CDR3 sequences, about 18% seen once; the top ten hold roughly 11%. Sequences were derived from PBMCs from blood, sampled less than 6 days after vaccination. All receptors come from a man in his forties or fifties who received an inactivated influenza vaccine.

This clonotype was detected ten times or more. V and J are TRBV12-3 or TRBV12-4 and TRBJ2-3, with D hard to call. Trimming removed 5 bases at V and 6 bases at J, with 12 bases between. This CDR3 spans 13 amino acids. CDR3 in amino acids: CASSTFGPDTQYF. The CDR3 DNA sequence: TGTGCCAGCAGTACCTTCGGGCCGGATACGCAGTATTTT.

This chain connects TRBV15 to TRBJ2-5; 12 bases align to TRBD2. The CDR3 is 19 amino acids. Trimming cost V 0 bases and J 0 bases; bases outside gene matches: 8. Germline V gene sequence: CDR1 LNHNV, CDR2 YYDKDF (reference sequence). The CDR3: CATSRDLGLAGGYQETQYF. The CDR3 nucleotides are TGTGCCACCAGCAGAGATCTCGGGCTAGCGGGAGGGTACCAAGAGACCCAGTACTTC.

This clonotype was recorded many times. The V call is TRBV12-3 or TRBV12-4, the J call TRBJ1-1; D not certain. The CDR3 covers 10 residues. Trimming pared 5 bases from V and 11 bases from J, leaving 9 bases between. DNA of the CDR3: TGTGCCAGCAGTGGAGGGCAGGCTTTCTTT. It translates to CASSGGQAFF.

This chain joins TRBV20-1 and TRBJ2-5; the match to TRBD1 covers 7 bases. V was clipped by 4 bases and J by 0 bases; unmatched bases: 8. The CDR3 spans 15 residues. Germline CDR1 DFQATT, CDR2 SNEGSKA (reference sequence). CDR3 nucleotides: TGCAGTGCTAAGGGCGAAGGACAGGACCAAGAGACCCAGTACTTC. Translation gives CSAKGEGQDQETQYF.

The chain carries TRBV18 and TRBJ1-6; TRBD1 matches at 9 bases. V trimming: 4 bases; J trimming: 5 bases; junction bases outside the gene matches: 3. The CDR3 extends over 15 amino acids. The V gene's germline CDR1 is KGHSH and CDR2 LQKENI. CDR3 in amino acids: CASSRDRVDNSPLHF. The CDR3 DNA follows: TGTGCCAGCTCACGGGACAGGGTTGATAATTCACCCCTCCACTTT.

The V call is TRBV20-1, the J call TRBJ2-5; D is ambiguous. Trimming took off 5 bases at V and 2 bases at J, with 15 bases between the two ends. This CDR3 comprises 14 residues. Germline CDR1 is DFQATT and CDR2 is SNEGSKA (reference sequence). In DNA, the CDR3 is TGCAGTGCTCCCCTCTGGCTAGGTCAAGAGACCCAGTACTTC. Encoded protein: CSAPLWLGQETQYF.

The rearrangement links TRBV30 to TRBJ1-1; D is ambiguous. CDR1 GTSNPN and CDR2 SVGIG come from the germline V gene (reference sequence). The germline V and J ends were trimmed by 2 bases and 4 bases, with 8 bases remaining between them. The CDR3 consists of 12 residues. For the CDR3, the DNA is TGTGCCTGGAGTTCCACAAGCACTGAAGCTTTCTTT. This encodes CAWSSTSTEAFF.

This clonotype was detected ten times or more. The gene calls are TRBV20-1 and TRBJ2-1; D is uncertain. Germline values: CDR1 DFQATT, CDR2 SNEGSKA (reference sequence). V was shortened by 0 bases and J by 8 bases, with 14 bases between the two germline ends. The CDR3 length is 14 residues. CDR3: CSARDGLSWDEQFF. As DNA, the CDR3 is TGCAGTGCTAGAGATGGGCTCTCCTGGGATGAGCAGTTCTTC.

The chain recombines TRBV21-1 with TRBJ2-1; the DNA was not used to check the table's D call, TRBD1. TRBV21-1 is a recognized pseudogene. The CDR3 loop spans 15 amino acids. CDR3 region: CASVGHILEYNEQFF. Written as DNA, the CDR3 is TGTGCCAGCGTCGGACATATACTAGAATACAATGAGCAGTTCTTC.

This clonotype was detected many times. This sequence joins TRBV20-1 and TRBJ1-5, with D tentatively TRBD1 (5 bases). Germline CDR1 is DFQATT and CDR2 is SNEGSKA (reference sequence). This CDR3 is 14 amino acids long. CDR3 nucleotides: TGCAGCGCTTACGGGACGGATAGCAATCAGCCCCAGCATTTT. Protein sequence: CSAYGTDSNQPQHF.

J is TRBJ2-1 and V is TRBV12-3 or TRBV12-4; 11 nucleotides line up with TRBD2. V was pared by 6 bases and J by 4 bases, with 8 bases of the junction left unmatched. The CDR3 length is 16 residues. The CDR3 is CASRTSTSGVYNEQFF. For the CDR3, the DNA is TGTGCCAGCAGAACCTCGACTAGCGGGGTTTACAATGAGCAGTTCTTC.

In its sample, this clonotype was seen a few times. V usage is TRBV4-1 and J usage is TRBJ2-3; 9 bases are a match to TRBD2. Germline lookup yields CDR1 MGHRA and CDR2 YSYEKL. The CDR3 contains 20 residues. The trim removed 0 bases at V and 3 bases at J, leaving 16 bases unmatched. The DNA of the CDR3 is TGCGCCAGCAGCCAAGATGTCGGCGGGGGGGCCGTTTTATCGACAGATACGCAGTATTTT. Amino acid sequence: CASSQDVGGGAVLSTDTQYF.

This clonotype has a count of ten or more. This chain links TRBV12-3 or TRBV12-4 with TRBJ2-2; 8 nucleotides match TRBD1. Trimming removed 5 bases from V and 0 bases from J; junction bases left unmatched: 2. This CDR3 has 15 residues. In DNA form, the CDR3 reads TGTGCCAGCAGTCGGACAGGGCCGAACACCGGGGAGCTGTTTTTT. It yields the protein CASSRTGPNTGELFF.

The chain recombines TRBV2 with TRBJ2-1; 10 bases agree with TRBD2. The CDR3 sequence is 17 residues long. Germline CDR1 is SNHLY and CDR2 is FYNNEI. With V trimmed by 4 bases and J by 6 bases, 12 bases remained unmatched. The CDR3 loop is CASSGDSGLAGANEQFF. Here the CDR3 DNA reads TGTGCCAGCAGTGGAGACTCGGGTCTAGCGGGGGCCAATGAGCAGTTCTTC.

The rearrangement joins TRBV7-2 to TRBJ2-1; TRBD2 might be the D (5 bases). The V gene lost 2 bases and the J gene lost 6 bases, with 14 bases spanning the gap. The CDR3 consists of 15 residues. CDR1 and CDR2 from the germline V gene are SGHTA and FQGNSA. The CDR3 sequence is CASSLSYAGFNEQFF. The CDR3 DNA reads TGTGCCAGCAGCTTAAGTTATGCGGGTTTCAATGAGCAGTTCTTC.

CDR3 amino acids: CATRSTTNEKLFF. In DNA, the CDR3 is TGTGCCACCCGCTCGACAACTAATGAAAAACTGTTTTTT. The gene calls are TRBV12-3 or TRBV12-4 and TRBJ1-4; D unresolved. The CDR3 has 13 amino acids. Between the trimmed V and J ends, which lost 10 bases and 0 bases, there was a span of 9 bases.

The gene calls are TRBV5-1 and TRBJ1-1; TRBD1 matches at 9 bases. CDR3 size: 16 residues. V lost 0 bases to trimming and J lost 4 bases; unmatched junction nucleotides: 7. Germline V gene lookup returns CDR1 SGHRS and CDR2 YFSETQ. In DNA, the CDR3 is TGCGCCAGCAGCTTGGGGCCTACGGGACAGGGCACTGAAGCTTTCTTT. Encoded protein: CASSLGPTGQGTEAFF.

In its sample, this clonotype was seen a few times. The chain combines TRBV5-6 with TRBJ2-3; 10 bases map to TRBD2. The CDR3 runs 15 residues. The J segment lost 0 bases and the V segment lost 4 bases, leaving 2 bases of the junction unmatched. CDR1 and CDR2 from the germline V gene are SGHDT and YYEEEE. CDR3 loop: CASSPAGGSTDTQYF. The DNA of the CDR3 is TGTGCCAGCAGCCCAGCGGGGGGGAGCACAGATACGCAGTATTTT.

This clonotype was observed many times. J is TRBJ2-7 and V is TRBV12-3 or TRBV12-4; D remains ambiguous. This CDR3 has 13 residues. Trimming took 3 bases from V and 3 from J, leaving 9 bases between them. Here the CDR3 reads CASSFSRIYEQYF. For the CDR3, the DNA is TGTGCCAGCAGTTTTAGTCGGATCTACGAGCAGTACTTC.

This clonotype came up a few times. This chain links TRBV6-2 or TRBV6-3 with TRBJ1-5; 7 bases fit TRBD1. The J segment lost 4 bases and the V segment lost 4 bases, leaving 4 bases of the junction unmatched. In germline, CDR1 is MNHEY, CDR2 SVGEGT. The CDR3 is 14 amino acids. CDR3 bases: TGTGCCAGCAGTTCAAGACAGGGTAATCAGCCCCAGCATTTT. It is translated as CASSSRQGNQPQHF.

The rearrangement joins TRBV7-7 to TRBJ2-1; 7 bases map to TRBD2. The CDR3 totals 16 residues. Germline V gives CDR1 SSHAT, CDR2 FNYEAQ (reference sequence). Trimming at V came to 6 bases and at J to 0 bases, leaving 8 bases not matched to a gene. The CDR3 is CASSPGLGNSYNEQFF. The DNA for the CDR3 is TGTGCCAGCAGTCCAGGACTAGGAAACTCCTACAATGAGCAGTTCTTC. Drawing the rest from reference TRBV7-7 and TRBJ2-1, the complete variable domain is GAGVSQSPRYKVTKRGQDVTLRCDPISSHATLYWYQQALGQGPEFLTYFNYEAQPDKSGLPSDRFSAERPEGSISTLTIQRTEQRDSAMYRCASSPGLGNSYNEQFFGPGTRLTVL.

This clonotype was picked up a small number of times. This sequence joins TRBV29-1 and TRBJ2-2, with 9 bases that match TRBD2. Germline V gene lookup returns CDR1 SQVTM and CDR2 ANQGSEA. J lost 7 bases, V lost 7 bases, and 13 bases had no gene match. The CDR3 length is 15 residues. CDR3 in DNA: TGCAGCGCCGGAAGGGGGACAGCGGGGGGCGGGGAGCTGTTTTTT. Amino acid sequence: CSAGRGTAGGGELFF.

The chain employs TRBV12-5 and TRBJ2-1; the match to TRBD1 covers 10 bases. The CDR3 contains 16 residues. Germline trimming cut 0 bases from V and 5 bases from J; bases unmatched to any gene: 4. Per germline, CDR1 LGHNT and CDR2 FRNRAP. Written as DNA, the CDR3 is TGTGCTAGTGGTTTGGTACAGGGGACAGGGGACAATGAGCAGTTCTTC. Translation gives CASGLVQGTGDNEQFF.

This clonotype was counted only a few times. This chain joins TRBV12-3 or TRBV12-4 and TRBJ2-1; TRBD2 is a possible D gene (6 bases). V was cut by 3 bases and J by 5 bases, with 14 bases left in between. There are 15 residues in the CDR3. The CDR3 DNA reads as TGTGCCAGCAGTTTTACTAGCTCTTTCCACAATGAGCAGTTCTTC. This encodes CASSFTSSFHNEQFF.

This clonotype was counted only a few times. The chain recombines TRBV11-2 with TRBJ2-1; D unclear. Per the germline V gene, CDR1 is SGHAT and CDR2 is FQNNGV. V dropped 2 bases and J dropped 8 bases, with 19 bases sitting between them. CDR3 length: 16 residues. CDR3 coding DNA: TGTGCCAGCAGCTTATCATGGACCATCGGTTGGGATGAGCAGTTCTTC. Amino acid sequence: CASSLSWTIGWDEQFF.

This clonotype has only one observation. The V and J genes are TRBV19 and TRBJ2-1, with 8 bases identical to TRBD2. Germline assignment: CDR1 LNHDA and CDR2 SQIVND (reference sequence). The CDR3 is 14 residues long. With V trimmed by 5 bases and J by 4 bases, 4 bases remained unmatched. CDR3: CASSLTSEYNEQFF. The CDR3 DNA sequence: TGTGCCAGTAGTTTGACTAGCGAGTACAATGAGCAGTTCTTC.

This clonotype showed up just a few times. The gene calls are TRBV5-1 and TRBJ2-3; D is uncertain. This CDR3 has 14 amino acids. CDR1 and CDR2 (germline): SGHRS, YFSETQ. Trimming left V 1 base short and J 0 bases short, with 6 bases between. CDR3 sequence reads: CASSLWLSTDTQYF. DNA of the CDR3: TGCGCCAGCAGCTTGTGGCTTAGCACAGATACGCAGTATTTT.

The chain employs TRBV7-2 and TRBJ2-1; D not resolved. Germline values: CDR1 SGHTA, CDR2 FQGNSA. There are 14 residues in the CDR3. Trimming pared 1 base from V and 0 bases from J, leaving 4 bases between. The CDR3 coding sequence is TGTGCCAGCAGCTTAGGTTTCTCCTACAATGAGCAGTTCTTC. Translating it yields CASSLGFSYNEQFF. Drawing the rest from reference TRBV7-2 and TRBJ2-1, the complete variable domain is GAGVSQSPSNKVTEKGKDVELRCDPISGHTALYWYRQSLGQGLEFLIYFQGNSAPDKSGLPSDRFSAERTGGSVSTLTIQRTQQEDSAVYLCASSLGFSYNEQFFGPGTRLTVL.